These 8 T cell receptor beta chains originate from one sample sequenced in a study of CD8 T cells in Susac syndrome. The authors reverse transcribed roughly 0.5 to 1 ug RNA with random hexamers. TCRdb passed the immunoSEQ multiplex PCR reads through MiXCR, listing each CDR3 protein once. Among approximately 170,000 distinct CDR3 sequences listed, 90% to 95% were seen once. The sample taken for sequencing was CD4+ T cells from PBMCs. These TCRs come from a human donor in good health.

The chain employs TRBV28 and TRBJ2-5; possible D gene TRBD2, 5 bases. Trimming removed 3 bases from V and 2 bases from J, with 13 bases in between. There are 15 residues in the CDR3. Germline assignment: CDR1 MDHEN and CDR2 SYDVKM. Here the CDR3 reads CASSLGSTAQETQYF. CDR3 nucleotide sequence: TGTGCCAGCAGTTTGGGGAGTACCGCTCAAGAGACCCAGTACTTC.

The J gene is TRBJ1-1, the V gene TRBV20-1; 8 bases match TRBD1. The V gene end was trimmed by 5 bases and the J gene end by 5 bases; junction bases not matched to a gene: 13. Germline CDR1 is DFQATT and CDR2 is SNEGSKA (reference sequence). The CDR3 consists of 15 residues. The CDR3 spells CSAPQPKTGDTEAFF. The CDR3 DNA follows: TGCAGTGCTCCCCAACCCAAGACAGGGGATACTGAAGCTTTCTTT.

The chain has TRBV7-2 and TRBJ2-4, with D hard to call. Per the germline V gene, CDR1 is SGHTA and CDR2 is FQGNSA. Trimming removed 1 base at V and 1 base at J, with 5 bases between. This CDR3 spans 14 amino acids. CDR3 DNA: TGTGCCAGCAGCTTAGTGGGTGCCAAAAACATTCAGTACTTC. Encoded protein: CASSLVGAKNIQYF.

The chain combines TRBV14 with TRBJ1-6; D is unresolved. There are 16 residues in the CDR3. V was cut by 0 bases and J by 3 bases, with 9 bases left in between. Germline V gene lookup returns CDR1 SGHDN and CDR2 FVKESK. DNA of the CDR3: TGTGCCAGCAGCCAAGATCAAGCACGCTATAATTCACCCCTCCACTTT. Encoded protein: CASSQDQARYNSPLHF.

The V and J genes are TRBV29-1 and TRBJ1-4; D is undetermined. V lost 5 bases and J lost 8, with 12 bases in between. The CDR3 runs 12 residues. The germline CDR1 and CDR2 sequences are SQVTM and ANQGSEA. In DNA, the CDR3 is TGCAGCGTTTACCTCCTGGGGGAAAAACTGTTTTTT. It translates to CSVYLLGEKLFF.

V is TRBV5-1 and J is TRBJ2-1; a possible D gene is TRBD1 (6 bases). The length of the CDR3 is 15 residues. Trimming removed 1 base from V and 6 bases from J, with 14 bases in between. Per germline, CDR1 SGHRS and CDR2 YFSETQ. CDR3 amino acids: CASSLMAGVGNEQFF. CDR3 nucleotide sequence: TGCGCCAGCAGCTTGATGGCAGGGGTGGGCAATGAGCAGTTCTTC. Filled out from reference TRBV5-1 and TRBJ2-1, the complete variable domain reads KAGVTQTPRYLIKTRGQQVTLSCSPISGHRSVSWYQQTPGQGLQFLFEYFSETQRNKGNFPGRFSGRQFSNSRSEMNVSTLELGDSALYLCASSLMAGVGNEQFFGPGTRLTVL.

This clonotype was picked up one time. CDR3 residues: CASSAYRGSSGNTIYF. The CDR3 nucleotides read TGTGCCAGCTCTGCCTACAGGGGAAGCTCTGGAAACACCATATATTTT. The rearrangement joins TRBV18 to TRBJ1-3; 7 nucleotides agree with TRBD1. In germline, CDR1 is KGHSH, CDR2 LQKENI. The junction had 8 bases not matched to a gene; V was cut back by 6 bases and J by 0 bases. The CDR3 has 16 amino acids.

The gene calls are TRBV29-1 and TRBJ2-1; 8 bases agree with TRBD2. Germline lookup yields CDR1 SQVTM and CDR2 ANQGSEA. Germline trimming cut 3 bases from V and 5 bases from J; bases unmatched to any gene: 6. This CDR3 contains 14 residues. DNA for the CDR3: TGCAGCGTTGATCGGAGCGGGAGAGACAATGAGCAGTTCTTC. This sequence encodes CSVDRSGRDNEQFF.